These T cell receptor beta chains were read from a single sample in a study of spatial heterogeneity in lung cancer. TCRdb re-called the 5' RACE reads through MiXCR, storing one row per CDR3 protein. The sample shows around 7,500 distinct CDR3 sequences, roughly 2.9% of them seen only once. This material consisted of lung tumor tissue, taken at surgery. The receptors were gathered from a male donor with early-stage non-small cell lung cancer. The CDR3 runs from the conserved cysteine through the conserved F or W. D genes are given only for firm matches. The listing skips clone size in some rows; elsewhere it reads once, few, many or a size class.

V,size,D,J,DNA,CDR3
TRBV5-1,many,TRBD1,TRBJ1-1,TGCGCCAGCAGCTCATTTACCGGGACAGTGAACACTGAAGCTTTCTTT,CASSSFTGTVNTEAFF
TRBV27,medium-sized,NA,TRBJ1-1,TGTGCCAGCAGTCGTAGGTACGGGGTCGTGACTGAAGCTTTCTTT,CASSRRYGVVTEAFF
TRBV20-1,many,TRBD2,TRBJ2-3,TGCAGTGCTAGAGACCCCGGACTAGCGGTCACAGATACGCAGTATTTT,CSARDPGLAVTDTQYF
TRBV21-1,NA,NA,TRBJ2-3,TGTGCCAGCAACGGACAGTTGAACACAGATACGCAGTATTTT,CASNGQLNTDTQYF
TRBV12-5,medium-sized,NA,TRBJ2-1,TGTGCTAGCGCGCGAAGTCCTGAGCAGTTCTTC,CASARSPEQFF
TRBV28,few,NA,TRBJ2-5,TGTGCCAGCAGCCCAGGATCCCAAGAGACCCAGTACTTC,CASSPGSQETQYF
TRBV20-1,many,NA,TRBJ2-7,TGCAGTGCTAGTCTCGGCAGCTCCTACGAGCAGTACTTC,CSASLGSSYEQYF
TRBV4-1,many,TRBD2,TRBJ2-5,TGCGCCAGCAGTCTGGGACTAGCGGACGGGGAGACCCAGTACTTC,CASSLGLADGETQYF
TRBV10-3,NA,NA,TRBJ2-1,TGTGCCATCAGTGAGTCGGCGACTAGGGACGGCCATGAGCAGTTCTTC,CAISESATRDGHEQFF
TRBV5-1,few,TRBD2,TRBJ2-5,TGCGCCAGCAGCCCCTTGGGAGGGGCTACGGGAGAGACCCAGTACTTC,CASSPLGGATGETQYF
TRBV29-1,many,TRBD2,TRBJ2-7,TGCAGCGCCGCGGAGCGGGGCGAGCAGTACTTC,CSAAERGEQYF
TRBV6-1,medium-sized,TRBD1,TRBJ1-3,TGTGCCAGCAGGACAGGGGGCGGAAACACCATATATTTT,CASRTGGGNTIYF
TRBV11-2,medium-sized,NA,TRBJ2-1,TGTGCCAGCAGCAACCGAGGTGAGCAGTTCTTC,CASSNRGEQFF
TRBV27,medium-sized,TRBD1,TRBJ1-6,TGTGCCAGTCGGGACAGCAGGGGATCACCCCTCCACTTT,CASRDSRGSPLHF
TRBV14,many,NA,TRBJ2-2,TGTGCCAGCAGCCACCCGGAGGCAGATCGAGCCGGGGAGCTGTTTTTT,CASSHPEADRAGELFF
TRBV30,many,TRBD2,TRBJ2-3,TGTGCCTGGGGGGGGGGAAGCACAGATACGCAGTATTTT,CAWGGGSTDTQYF
TRBV7-9,many,NA,TRBJ1-2,TGTGCCAGCAAACCGGCGGGGGGCGCGGGGTATGGCTACACCTTC,CASKPAGGAGYGYTF
TRBV20-1,many,NA,TRBJ1-6,TGCAGTGCCCTAGACACCTCCCTCCACTTT,CSALDTSLHF
TRBV27,many,NA,TRBJ2-7,TGTGCCAGCAGTGCTAACAGGGTCGAAACCTCCTACGAGCAGTACTTC,CASSANRVETSYEQYF
TRBV5-4,NA,NA,TRBJ2-2,TGTGCCAGCAGCGTGGACTGGAACACCGGGGAGCTGTTTTTT,CASSVDWNTGELFF
TRBV6-6,medium-sized,NA,TRBJ1-3,TGTGCCAGCAGTTACTCGAGCGCGCAAGGAAACACCATATATTTT,CASSYSSAQGNTIYF
TRBV30,many,NA,TRBJ2-5,TGTGCCTGGAAAATGGCAGGGACGGAGACCCAGTACTTC,CAWKMAGTETQYF
TRBV5-1,few,TRBD1,TRBJ2-7,TGCGCCAGCAGCTCTGGACAGGGGGCATCTACCCACGAGCAGTACTTC,CASSSGQGASTHEQYF
TRBV6-6,many,NA,TRBJ1-4,TGTGCCAGCAGTTACTCGCCGGCGGAAAAACTGTTTTTT,CASSYSPAEKLFF
TRBV11-3,few,TRBD1,TRBJ2-3,TGTGCCAGCAGCTTGGGACAGGGGCGGAGAAATACGCAGTATTTT,CASSLGQGRRNTQYF
TRBV12-3/TRBV12-4,many,NA,TRBJ1-6,TGTGCCAGCGGTCGGTTCGGACATGGTTCACCCCTCCACTTT,CASGRFGHGSPLHF
TRBV7-9,medium-sized,NA,TRBJ2-2,TGTGCCAGCAGCTTAGATTCGGGGTTCACCGGGGAGCTGTTTTTT,CASSLDSGFTGELFF
TRBV20-1,many,NA,TRBJ1-5,TGCAGTGCTAGAAACGGCAATCAGCCCCAGCATTTT,CSARNGNQPQHF
TRBV6-1,large,TRBD1,TRBJ1-1,TGTGCCAGCCAGGGACAGGAGAAAGGGATGAACACTGAAGCTTTCTTT,CASQGQEKGMNTEAFF
TRBV7-2,many,TRBD1,TRBJ2-4,TGTGCCAGCAGCTTGCTGACAGGGGGTCTAGCCAAAAACATTCAGTACTTC,CASSLLTGGLAKNIQYF
TRBV7-9,many,TRBD2,TRBJ2-5,TGTGCCAGCAGCCTCGGACTAGCGGGAGTGGAGACCCAGTACTTC,CASSLGLAGVETQYF
TRBV20-1,few,NA,TRBJ2-7,TGCAGTGCGCCAGGTGGGAACTCTGGGAGGCAGTACTTC,CSAPGGNSGRQYF
TRBV7-9,few,TRBD2,TRBJ2-3,TGTGCCAGCAGCTTTCTAGCGGGGGGTTTTGATACGCAGTATTTT,CASSFLAGGFDTQYF
TRBV5-6,medium-sized,TRBD1,TRBJ1-1,TGTGCCAGCAGCTTCCAGGGGGCTTTAAACACTGAAGCTTTCTTT,CASSFQGALNTEAFF
TRBV12-5,many,NA,TRBJ1-1,TGTGCTAGTGGTCCCAACCGCCAGGGAGAAGCTTTCTTT,CASGPNRQGEAFF
TRBV2,medium-sized,NA,TRBJ1-1,TGTGCCAGCAACCTCCAGGGCGGAGGCACTGAAGCTTTCTTT,CASNLQGGGTEAFF
TRBV7-2,medium-sized,NA,TRBJ2-1,TGTGCCAGCAGCTTAATTAACAGCCATGAGCAGTTCTTC,CASSLINSHEQFF
TRBV12-3/TRBV12-4,many,TRBD1,TRBJ2-3,TGTGCCAGCGGGACAGGGTCTAGCACAGATACGCAGTATTTT,CASGTGSSTDTQYF
TRBV11-2,many,TRBD1,TRBJ1-1,TGTGCCAGCAGCTTCGGGACAGTAAGGAACACTGAAGCTTTCTTT,CASSFGTVRNTEAFF
TRBV5-1,many,TRBD1,TRBJ2-7,TGCGCCAGCAGCTCCGGGACAGGGGCCTACGAGCAGTACTTC,CASSSGTGAYEQYF